This TCR beta chain comes out of a study of T cell responses to AZD1222 COVID-19 vaccine. General study results and limits: Vaccine-associated CD4 TCRs ranged over spike, dominating at 160-218 and 743-854.

Germline CDR1 reads MGHRA; CDR2 reads YSYEKL. The junction had 9 bases not matched to a gene; V was cut back by 1 base and J by 0 bases. The CDR3 consists of 19 residues. Profiling relied on immunoSEQ multiplex PCR, and the TCRdb table lists in-frame clones only, not all of them. This sample has 150,000 to 200,000 clones, with around 87% found just once. Concerning this clone itself: The target antigen is unknown.

The TCR comes from an adult in good health. Sequenced here: peripheral blood, sampled on day 0 of AZD1222 vaccination. V is TRBV4-1 and J is TRBJ2-1, with 10 bases identical to TRBD2. The CDR3 DNA sequence: TGCGCCAGCAGCCAAGTCGCTAGCGGGAGCCTAAGCTCCTACAATGAGCAGTTCTTC. Its translation: CASSQVASGSLSSYNEQFF.